This passage covers 32 T cell receptor beta chains from one sample sequenced in a study of cytomegalovirus exposure and HLA in healthy donors. The primer mix had 60 Vbeta and 13 Jbeta primers. The protocol was immunoSEQ multiplex PCR, while the TCRdb copy is restricted to in-frame clones and leaves out a portion. Of about 160,000 clones listed, under 75% were seen once; the top ten hold over 6%. The source material was PBMCs. The receptors come from a man aged 35-49 years in good health and CMV-seropositive.

The chain has TRBV5-5 and TRBJ2-7; perhaps TRBD1 as D (6 bases). In germline, CDR1 is SGHKS, CDR2 YYEKEE (reference sequence). There are 15 residues in the CDR3. The V and J ends lost 2 bases and 3 bases respectively, with 15 bases between them. The CDR3 here is CASSFATGMVYEQYF. As DNA, the CDR3 is TGTGCCAGCAGCTTTGCAACAGGGATGGTCTACGAGCAGTACTTC. The whole variable domain, remainder taken from reference TRBV5-5 and TRBJ2-7, is DAGVTQSPTHLIKTRGQQVTLRCSPISGHKSVSWYQQVLGQGPQFIFQYYEKEERGRGNFPDRFSARQFPNYSSELNVNALLLGDSALYLCASSFATGMVYEQYFGPGTRLTVT.

V and J are TRBV25-1 and TRBJ1-2; 8 nucleotides line up with TRBD1. J lost 3 bases, V lost 3 bases, and 3 bases had no gene match. Germline values: CDR1 MGHDK, CDR2 SYGVNS. This CDR3 spans 14 amino acids. In nucleotides, the CDR3 is TGTGCCAGCAGTGAGGACAGGGTTGACTATGGCTACACCTTC. Its translation: CASSEDRVDYGYTF.

To note about this clone: Other DNA sequences in this specimen translate into the identical CDR3. The V call is TRBV20-1, the J call TRBJ1-2; the match to TRBD1 covers 8 bases. The CDR3 spans 11 residues. With V trimmed by 6 bases and J by 5 bases, 2 bases remained unmatched. Germline V gene sequence: CDR1 DFQATT, CDR2 SNEGSKA (reference sequence). CDR3 region: CSARTGYGYTF. The CDR3 DNA sequence: TGCAGTGCGCGGACAGGGTATGGCTACACCTTC.

This clone was picked up many times. This chain links TRBV19 with TRBJ1-6; D may be TRBD1 (5 bases). V was pared by 3 bases and J by 10 bases, with 10 bases between. Germline values: CDR1 LNHDA, CDR2 SQIVND (reference sequence). The CDR3 runs 13 residues. The CDR3 nucleotides are TGTGCCAGTAGTATTGGGGGACTCTCACCCCTCCACTTT. This gives the protein CASSIGGLSPLHF.

The V and J genes are TRBV5-1 and TRBJ1-1; weak D call: TRBD1 (6 bases). This CDR3 comprises 17 residues. The V gene lost 1 base and the J gene lost 3 bases, with 19 bases spanning the gap. Germline-derived CDR1 and CDR2 are SGHRS and YFSETQ. CDR3 DNA: TGCGCCAGCAGCTTGCTGGGAACCGGGACACGGGACACTGAAGCTTTCTTT. Translating it yields CASSLLGTGTRDTEAFF.

The count of this clone is one. This chain links TRBV28 with TRBJ1-1; 8 bases are shared with TRBD1. Germline V gives CDR1 MDHEN, CDR2 SYDVKM. With 7 bases clipped from V and 5 bases from J, the junction kept 6 bases outside the gene matches. The CDR3 is 13 amino acids. Here the CDR3 reads CASNRGRETEAFF. The CDR3 DNA is TGTGCCAGCAACAGGGGGAGGGAAACTGAAGCTTTCTTT.

The chain has TRBV5-1 and TRBJ2-3, with 8 bases matching TRBD1. The CDR3 is made up of 16 amino acids. The germline V gene encodes CDR1 SGHRS and CDR2 YFSETQ. Trimming removed 0 bases from V and 5 bases from J; junction bases left unmatched: 8. In nucleotides, the CDR3 is TGCGCCAGCAGCTTGGGGGGACAGGCGGCTGGAGATACGCAGTATTTT. Protein sequence: CASSLGGQAAGDTQYF.

The chain recombines TRBV7-6 with TRBJ2-7, with 8 bases that match TRBD1. J gave up 5 bases and V 4 bases, and 7 bases lay outside the gene matches. Per the germline V gene, CDR1 is SGHVS and CDR2 is FNYEAQ. This CDR3 comprises 14 residues. The CDR3 here is CASSYRQGSHEQYF. CDR3 DNA sequence: TGTGCCAGCAGCTACCGACAGGGGTCCCACGAGCAGTACTTC.

This clone was observed a handful of times. This sequence joins TRBV5-6 and TRBJ1-3; 9 positions match TRBD1. The length of the CDR3 is 15 residues. Looked up from germline, CDR1 is SGHDT and CDR2 is YYEEEE. V shed 3 bases, J shed 1 base, and the junction held 2 bases outside the gene matches. This CDR3 reads CASSWTGVSGNTIYF. The CDR3 DNA sequence: TGTGCCAGCAGCTGGACAGGGGTGTCTGGAAACACCATATATTTT.

V usage is TRBV5-4 and J usage is TRBJ1-1; D gene ambiguous. Trimming shortened V by 3 bases and J by 1 base, and 10 bases separated the two germline ends. CDR1 SGHNT and CDR2 YYREEE come from the germline V gene (reference sequence). CDR3 length equals 14 residues. The CDR3 loop reads CASSSREGNTEAFF. Written as DNA, the CDR3 is TGTGCCAGCAGCTCCCGGGAGGGGAACACTGAAGCTTTCTTT.

V usage is TRBV19 and J usage is TRBJ2-7; TRBD1 agrees at 8 bases. The CDR3 loop spans 14 amino acids. From germline, CDR1 is LNHDA and CDR2 SQIVND (reference sequence). With 6 bases clipped from V and 0 bases from J, the junction kept 4 bases outside the gene matches. CDR3 sequence (DNA): TGTGCCAGTAGCGACAGGGGATACTCCTACGAGCAGTACTTC. Translated, it gives CASSDRGYSYEQYF.

The sample holds a few counts of this clone. J is TRBJ2-2 and V is TRBV11-2; weak D call: TRBD2 (6 bases). Germline V gene data show CDR1 as SGHAT and CDR2 as FQNNGV. CDR3 size: 17 residues. Trimming took off 5 bases at V and 0 bases at J, with 16 bases between the two ends. The CDR3 region has the DNA TGTGCCAGCAGCCCCAGCCAGGCGGGGACGAACACCGGGGAGCTGTTTTTT. Translated: CASSPSQAGTNTGELFF.

This clone appeared a few times. The rearrangement links TRBV6-1 to TRBJ1-5, with D possibly TRBD1 on 5 matching bases. The CDR3 totals 14 residues. The V end lost 3 bases, the J end lost 1 base, and 7 bases lay between the germline ends. Per the germline V gene, CDR1 is MNHNS and CDR2 is SASEGT. CDR3 nucleotides: TGTGCCAGCAGTGAGGGGGGAAGCAATCAGCCCCAGCATTTT. Protein: CASSEGGSNQPQHF.

This clone was detected only a few times. The chain joins TRBV7-2 to TRBJ1-4, with D possibly TRBD1 on 5 matching bases. Germline assignment: CDR1 SGHTA and CDR2 FQGNSA. The V and J ends lost 1 base and 10 bases respectively, with 13 bases between them. The CDR3 extends over 14 amino acids. The DNA of the CDR3 is TGTGCCAGCAGCTTAGATGGGGGGGATGGAAAACTGTTTTTT. It is translated as CASSLDGGDGKLFF.

The V gene is TRBV7-8, the J gene TRBJ2-1, with D perhaps matching TRBD2 (6 bases). CDR3 length: 16 amino acids. In germline, CDR1 is SGHVS, CDR2 FQNEAQ. V dropped 4 bases and J dropped 7 bases, with 20 bases sitting between them. CDR3 amino acids: CASSSPAGRVGNEQFF. As DNA, the CDR3 is TGTGCCAGCAGCTCCCCGGCGGGACGGGTTGGGAATGAGCAGTTCTTC. The complete variable domain, with remaining parts taken from reference TRBV7-8 and TRBJ2-1, reads GAGVSQSPRYKVAKRGQDVALRCDPISGHVSLFWYQQALGQGPEFLTYFQNEAQLDKSGLPSDRFFAERPEGSVSTLKIQRTQQEDSAVYLCASSSPAGRVGNEQFFGPGTRLTVL.

The chain carries TRBV7-9 and TRBJ2-3; TRBD1 aligns across 9 bases. J was trimmed by 5 bases and V by 1 base; bases with no gene match: 4. Per germline, CDR1 SEHNR and CDR2 FQNEAQ (reference sequence). This CDR3 comprises 15 residues. CDR3 nucleotide sequence: TGTGCCAGCAGCTTAGAGGGACAGGGCGGAGATACGCAGTATTTT. It codes for CASSLEGQGGDTQYF.

The gene calls are TRBV10-3 and TRBJ1-5, with TRBD1 matching over 7 bases. Trimming removed 5 bases from V and 0 bases from J; junction bases left unmatched: 10. The V gene's germline CDR1 is ENHRY and CDR2 SYGVKD. CDR3 length equals 17 residues. CDR3 coding DNA: TGTGCCATCAGTAATCCGCGGGACAGCGATAGCAATCAGCCCCAGCATTTT. Translating it yields CAISNPRDSDSNQPQHF.

The chain links TRBV7-2 to TRBJ2-2; 7 nucleotides match TRBD2. The length of the CDR3 is 14 residues. Per germline, CDR1 SGHTA and CDR2 FQGNSA. Germline trimming cut 5 bases from V and 7 bases from J; bases unmatched to any gene: 7. CDR3 bases: TGTGCCAGCAGCGGTTGGGGAGGGCACGGGGAGCTGTTTTTT. As protein: CASSGWGGHGELFF. Complete variable domain (other parts from reference TRBV7-2 and TRBJ2-2): GAGVSQSPSNKVTEKGKDVELRCDPISGHTALYWYRQSLGQGLEFLIYFQGNSAPDKSGLPSDRFSAERTGGSVSTLTIQRTQQEDSAVYLCASSGWGGHGELFFGEGSRLTVL.

The chain links TRBV5-1 to TRBJ1-3, with TRBD1 matching over 10 bases. The CDR3 extends over 16 amino acids. Unmatched junction bases numbered 4, after V lost 3 bases and J lost 1 base. In germline, CDR1 is SGHRS, CDR2 YFSETQ. As DNA, the CDR3 is TGCGCCAGCAGCTGGGGGACAGGGGTATCTGGAAACACCATATATTTT. Translating it yields CASSWGTGVSGNTIYF.

The chain has TRBV7-9 and TRBJ2-1, with D possibly matching TRBD2 (5 bases). Germline-derived CDR1 and CDR2 are SEHNR and FQNEAQ (reference sequence). V shed 4 bases and J shed 0 bases, with 10 bases lying between them. This CDR3 has 15 amino acids. CDR3 amino acids: CASSSEGSSYNEQFF. The CDR3 DNA is TGTGCCAGCAGCTCCGAAGGGAGCTCCTACAATGAGCAGTTCTTC.

The rearrangement joins TRBV9 to TRBJ2-7; 8 nucleotides match TRBD2. Trimming removed 4 bases from V and 4 bases from J; junction bases left unmatched: 16. Germline CDR1 reads SGDLS; CDR2 reads YYNGEE. The CDR3 has 17 residues. In DNA, the CDR3 is TGTGCCAGCAGCCCCAGGGCAGCGGGGGTTACCGTTTACGAGCAGTACTTC. It yields the protein CASSPRAAGVTVYEQYF.

The chain recombines TRBV30 with TRBJ1-2; 9 bases agree with TRBD1. The CDR3 is made up of 13 amino acids. Looked up from germline, CDR1 is GTSNPN and CDR2 is SVGIG (reference sequence). Trimming at V came to 2 bases and at J to 11 bases, leaving 9 bases not matched to a gene. The CDR3 nucleotides read TGTGCCTGGAGTTCCGGGACAGGGTGGAGGTACACCTTC. This translates into CAWSSGTGWRYTF. Combining the CDR3 with reference TRBV30 and TRBJ1-2 gives the whole variable domain SQTIHQWPATLVQPVGSPLSLECTVEGTSNPNLYWYRQAAGRGLQLLFYSVGIGQISSEVPQNLSASRPQDRQFILSSKKLLLSDSGFYLCAWSSGTGWRYTFGSGTRLTVV.

The chain joins TRBV29-1 to TRBJ1-2; 7 bases are shared with TRBD1. This CDR3 is built from 15 residues. Germline CDR1 reads SQVTM; CDR2 reads ANQGSEA. Trimming took 4 bases from V and 4 from J; bases not matched to a gene: 12. CDR3 sequence reads: CSVVEGTEIFYGYTF. CDR3 nucleotide sequence: TGCAGCGTTGTCGAAGGGACAGAGATTTTCTATGGCTACACCTTC.

V usage is TRBV4-2 and J usage is TRBJ1-2; D is uncertain. The CDR3 covers 12 residues. Per germline, CDR1 LGHNA and CDR2 YNFKEQ. Trimming stripped 3 bases from V and 4 bases from J, with 6 bases between. This chain's CDR3 is CASSQGVYGYTF. Here the CDR3 DNA reads TGTGCCAGCAGCCAGGGCGTCTATGGCTACACCTTC.

The DNA for the CDR3 is TGTGCCAGCAGCTTGGCCTTGAACACTGAAGCTTTCTTT. Its translation: CASSLALNTEAFF. The genes are TRBV5-6 and TRBJ1-1; D gene uncertain. This CDR3 contains 13 residues. Looked up from germline, CDR1 is SGHDT and CDR2 is YYEEEE. The V end lost 0 bases, the J end lost 0 bases, and 3 bases lay between the germline ends. Full variable domain (rest looked up from reference TRBV5-6 and TRBJ1-1): DAGVTQSPTHLIKTRGQQVTLRCSPKSGHDTVSWYQQALGQGPQFIFQYYEEEERQRGNFPDRFSGHQFPNYSSELNVNALLLGDSALYLCASSLALNTEAFFGQGTRLTVV.

The V and J genes are TRBV5-8 and TRBJ2-7; D call uncertain. CDR3 length equals 11 residues. The germline CDR1 and CDR2 sequences are SGHTS and YDEGEE. Trimming took 1 base from V and 9 from J, leaving 8 bases between them. The DNA of the CDR3 is TGTGCCAGCAGCTTGAAGCTTGGGCAGTACTTC. Translation gives CASSLKLGQYF.

The chain uses TRBV7-2 and TRBJ2-7; D is undetermined. The germline CDR1 and CDR2 sequences are SGHTA and FQGNSA. The ends were cut back, 5 bases at V and 0 bases at J, with 11 bases in the middle. This CDR3 comprises 14 residues. The CDR3 sequence is CASSGLGSSYEQYF. DNA of the CDR3: TGTGCCAGCAGCGGCCTCGGGTCCTCCTACGAGCAGTACTTC.

The gene calls are TRBV5-1 and TRBJ1-5; a possible D gene is TRBD1 (5 bases). This CDR3 is 15 amino acids long. Germline V CDR1 and CDR2: SGHRS, YFSETQ. V was pared by 0 bases and J by 6 bases, with 13 bases between. CDR3 sequence reads: CASSLDAIGGQPQHF. The DNA for the CDR3 is TGCGCCAGCAGCTTGGACGCGATCGGGGGTCAGCCCCAGCATTTT.

This clone occurred a few times. This chain uses TRBV2 with TRBJ2-2; 9 bases are a match to TRBD2. This CDR3 is built from 15 residues. Germline loops: CDR1 SNHLY, CDR2 FYNNEI. J lost 5 bases, V lost 8 bases, and 9 bases had no gene match. The CDR3 spells CASLYGAGGTGELFF. The CDR3 DNA follows: TGTGCCAGCCTATACGGAGCGGGGGGAACCGGGGAGCTGTTTTTT.

A single count supports this clone. In DNA form, the CDR3 reads TGTGCCACAAAGGGGGTTCGGCGGGATTCACCCCTCCACTTT. This translates into CATKGVRRDSPLHF. The chain recombines TRBV6-4 with TRBJ1-6; possible D gene TRBD1, 6 bases. Germline CDR1 is MRHNA and CDR2 is SNTAGT. V dropped 10 bases and J dropped 8 bases, with 18 bases sitting between them. The CDR3 has 14 residues.

This chain links TRBV19 with TRBJ2-7, with a possible D match to TRBD2 (7 bases). The length of the CDR3 is 16 residues. V was pared by 8 bases and J by 4 bases, with 24 bases between. Germline V gene data show CDR1 as LNHDA and CDR2 as SQIVND (reference sequence). The CDR3 here is CASALLGGAQSYEQYF. As DNA, the CDR3 is TGTGCCAGTGCCCTCCTTGGGGGGGCGCAGTCGTACGAGCAGTACTTC. Complete variable domain (other parts from reference TRBV19 and TRBJ2-7): DGGITQSPKYLFRKEGQNVTLSCEQNLNHDAMYWYRQDPGQGLRLIYYSQIVNDFQKGDIAEGYSVSREKKESFPLTVTSAQKNPTAFYLCASALLGGAQSYEQYFGPGTRLTVT.

V is TRBV11-1 and J is TRBJ2-7; 7 bases map to TRBD2. This CDR3 comprises 14 residues. From germline, CDR1 is SGHAT and CDR2 FQDESV (reference sequence). Trimming cost V 5 bases and J 5 bases; bases outside gene matches: 9. The CDR3 loop is CASSHKSRGDEQYF. The CDR3 DNA reads as TGTGCCAGCAGCCATAAGTCCCGGGGGGACGAGCAGTACTTC.